Shown below are 26 T cell receptor beta chains from a single sample sequenced in a study of blood T cells in healthy people across ages. It was with a sample-barcoded 5' primer and a J-beta primer mix that a second PCR of about 6 to 11 cycles was run. TCRdb reanalysed the 5' RACE reads using MiXCR and keeps one entry per CDR3 protein. The repertoire has 1.5 million to 2 million distinct CDR3 sequences, roughly 28% of them found once; the top ten carry roughly 8%. Sequencing was carried out using blood. The receptor source for this set is a woman between 25 and 40 years old in good health.

The table lists this clonotype with many counts. This chain joins TRBV10-3 and TRBJ2-5, with 7 bases lining up with TRBD2. This CDR3 region has 15 residues. With 0 bases clipped from V and 5 bases from J, the junction kept 6 bases outside the gene matches. Germline V CDR1 and CDR2: ENHRY, SYGVKD. The CDR3 DNA follows: TGTGCCATCAGTGAGTCGACTGGGGGAGGGGAGACCCAGTACTTC. Its protein is CAISESTGGGETQYF.

This clonotype has only a few counts. The chain links TRBV4-3 to TRBJ1-2; possibly TRBD1 for D (6 bases). The CDR3 has 15 residues. Germline V gives CDR1 LGHNA, CDR2 YSLEER. Trimming removed 0 bases from V and 4 bases from J, with 12 bases in between. The CDR3 loop is CASSQEPGESYGYTF. CDR3 nucleotide sequence: TGCGCCAGCAGCCAAGAGCCAGGGGAGTCCTATGGCTACACCTTC.

The CDR3 sequence is CATSHPTENTEAFF. CDR3 DNA: TGTGCCACCTCCCACCCTACTGAGAACACTGAAGCTTTCTTT. The chain has TRBV10-3 and TRBJ1-1; D gene unclear. Trimming cost V 10 bases and J 1 base, with 16 bases left between them. The CDR3 loop spans 14 amino acids. Germline V gene data show CDR1 as ENHRY and CDR2 as SYGVKD.

This clonotype was observed a handful of times. The CDR3 spells CSARSPIDGNTEAFF. CDR3 sequence (DNA): TGCAGTGCTAGAAGCCCCATCGACGGGAACACTGAAGCTTTCTTT. The chain employs TRBV20-1 and TRBJ1-1; D is unresolved. CDR1 is DFQATT, CDR2 SNEGSKA, per germline (reference sequence). The CDR3 is 15 residues long. Trimming pared 2 bases from V and 1 base from J, leaving 14 bases between.

The V and J genes are TRBV2 and TRBJ1-5; tentative D call: TRBD1 (5 bases). The V end was cut by 6 bases, the J end by 5 bases, with 14 bases between. Germline CDR1 is SNHLY and CDR2 is FYNNEI. The CDR3 has 14 amino acids. CDR3 coding DNA: TGTGCCAGCAGACACCGGGACGGACATCAGCCCCAGCATTTT. This encodes CASRHRDGHQPQHF.

Ten or more counts support this clonotype. The genes are TRBV12-3 or TRBV12-4 and TRBJ2-7; no definite D call. Trimming removed 3 bases from V and 8 bases from J, with 8 bases in between. The CDR3 runs to 11 residues. The CDR3 sequence: CASSFKNQQYF. In DNA, the CDR3 is TGTGCCAGCAGTTTTAAAAACCAGCAGTACTTC.

This clonotype was counted between two and nine times. This chain uses TRBV5-6 with TRBJ2-3, with D unclear. This CDR3 comprises 13 residues. V was pared by 2 bases and J by 3 bases, with 7 bases between. From germline, CDR1 is SGHDT and CDR2 YYEEEE. This CDR3 reads CASSFDLTDTQYF. The CDR3 DNA follows: TGTGCCAGCAGCTTCGACCTGACAGATACGCAGTATTTT.

The table lists this clonotype with many counts. This rearrangement joins TRBV20-1 to TRBJ1-5; the D is unclear. Trimming took 0 bases from V and 0 from J, leaving 15 bases between them. There are 17 residues in the CDR3. Germline V lookup: CDR1 DFQATT, CDR2 SNEGSKA (reference sequence). This CDR3 is CSAREQTTDYSNQPQHF. In DNA, the CDR3 is TGCAGTGCTAGAGAACAGACGACGGACTATAGCAATCAGCCCCAGCATTTT.

This clonotype was counted a few times. The V call is TRBV6-2 or TRBV6-3, the J call TRBJ2-7; D perhaps matches TRBD1 (5 bases). In germline, CDR1 is MNHEY, CDR2 SVGEGT. CDR3 length: 15 residues. V lost 10 bases, J lost 0 bases, and 19 bases lay in between. In nucleotides, the CDR3 is TGTGCCACCCATAAAGACCCAAGGGGCTCCTACGAGCAGTACTTC. Encoded protein: CATHKDPRGSYEQYF.

This clonotype appeared many times. This chain connects TRBV12-3 or TRBV12-4 to TRBJ2-7, with D uncertain. There are 15 residues in the CDR3. Trimming shortened V by 2 bases and J by 4 bases, and 15 bases separated the two germline ends. The CDR3 region is CASSLRWVTVYEQYF. CDR3 nucleotides: TGTGCCAGCAGTTTACGTTGGGTTACCGTGTACGAGCAGTACTTC.

This clonotype showed up just a few times. The rearrangement links TRBV10-3 to TRBJ2-7, with a tentative D call TRBD1 (6 bases). Deletions cut 0 bases from V and 5 bases from J, with 11 bases between. The CDR3 is made up of 14 amino acids. The germline V gene has CDR1 ENHRY and CDR2 SYGVKD. CDR3 nucleotides: TGTGCCATCAGTGAGTCGAACAGGGCCCACGAGCAGTACTTC. It is translated as CAISESNRAHEQYF.

V and J are TRBV12-3 or TRBV12-4 and TRBJ1-5; possible D gene TRBD1, 5 bases. Trimming shortened V by 8 bases and J by 3 bases, and 14 bases separated the two germline ends. The CDR3 extends over 14 amino acids. CDR3: CASAVSGFNQPQHF. CDR3 coding DNA: TGTGCCAGCGCCGTATCAGGGTTCAATCAGCCCCAGCATTTT.

This chain connects TRBV11-2 to TRBJ1-5, with D unclear. CDR1 is SGHAT and CDR2 is FQNNGV in the germline V gene. The V gene lost 0 bases and the J gene lost 8 bases, with 11 bases spanning the gap. This CDR3 is 14 amino acids long. The CDR3 sequence: CASSLDSPDEPQHF. The CDR3 DNA is TGTGCCAGCAGCTTAGATAGCCCGGATGAGCCCCAGCATTTT.

This clonotype was counted between two and nine times. J is TRBJ1-3 and V is TRBV20-1, with D hard to call. Germline CDR1 reads DFQATT; CDR2 reads SNEGSKA (reference sequence). CDR3 length equals 13 residues. CDR3 residues: CSAPKAGLGTIYF. For the CDR3, the DNA is TGCAGCGCCCCGAAAGCGGGTTTGGGCACCATATATTTT.

This clonotype was detected many times. CDR3 residues: CASISRETNEQFF. In DNA form, the CDR3 reads TGTGCCAGCATTAGTCGGGAAACAAATGAGCAGTTCTTC. The V call is TRBV6-5, the J call TRBJ2-1, with a weak D call TRBD2 (5 bases). V lost 7 bases, J lost 7 bases, and 14 bases lay in between. The CDR3 totals 13 residues. In germline, CDR1 is MNHEY, CDR2 SVGAGI.

V gene TRBV7-9 combines with J gene TRBJ2-7; D remains unclear. With 4 bases removed from V and 2 bases from J, the gap between germline ends came to 12 bases. Germline CDR1 is SEHNR and CDR2 is FQNEAQ (reference sequence). The CDR3 sequence is 14 residues long. DNA for the CDR3: TGTGCCAGCAGCTCCGCGTCTGCTCCCTACGAGCAGTACTTC. Residues: CASSSASAPYEQYF.

This clonotype appeared a single time. The chain links TRBV30 to TRBJ1-2, with unresolved D. V gave up 1 base and J gave up 2 bases, with 11 bases separating them. The CDR3 runs to 14 residues. The V gene's germline CDR1 is GTSNPN and CDR2 SVGIG (reference sequence). The CDR3 DNA follows: TGTGCCTGGAGTGGGGTAAACTTAAACTATGGCTACACCTTC. Protein sequence: CAWSGVNLNYGYTF.

This clonotype was seen only a few times. The V call is TRBV12-5, the J call TRBJ1-5; possible D gene TRBD1, 6 bases. The V and J ends lost 6 bases and 5 bases respectively, with 8 bases between them. The germline V gene encodes CDR1 LGHNT and CDR2 FRNRAP. The CDR3 consists of 12 residues. As DNA, the CDR3 is TGTGCTAGTGGGACAGGCTATCAGCCCCAGCATTTT. Its protein product is CASGTGYQPQHF.

V usage is TRBV24-1 and J usage is TRBJ1-2; weak D call: TRBD1 (5 bases). Trimming stripped 4 bases from V and 4 bases from J, with 15 bases between. Germline loops: CDR1 KGHDR, CDR2 SFDVKD. The CDR3 runs to 15 residues. The CDR3 bases are TGTGCCACCAGTGACCTCAGGGACGGGGGCTATGGCTACACCTTC. Its translation: CATSDLRDGGYGYTF.

This chain links TRBV6-6 with TRBJ2-7; TRBD1 might be the D (6 bases). V was cut by 6 bases and J by 4 bases, with 19 bases left in between. The CDR3 spans 15 residues. CDR1 and CDR2 (germline): MNHNY, SVGAGI (reference sequence). In DNA, the CDR3 is TGTGCCAGCAGCCTCATACCGGGACATCAATACGAGCAGTACTTC. Translation gives CASSLIPGHQYEQYF.

This clonotype came up many times. The rearrangement joins TRBV29-1 to TRBJ2-5; D remains ambiguous. The V end was cut by 1 base, the J end by 3 bases, with 21 bases between. The CDR3 covers 17 residues. Germline V lookup: CDR1 SQVTM, CDR2 ANQGSEA. The CDR3 protein is CSVEVFNGVSNKETQYF. CDR3 DNA sequence: TGCAGCGTTGAAGTTTTCAATGGGGTGAGCAACAAAGAGACCCAGTACTTC.

Turning to this clonotype: With a much larger clone just one base away, this may be a read error. The chain combines TRBV13 with TRBJ1-2; TRBD1 agrees at 7 bases. CDR1 is PRHDT, CDR2 FYEKMQ, per germline (reference sequence). J lost 3 bases, V lost 5 bases, and 6 bases had no gene match. CDR3 size: 14 residues. CDR3 in amino acids: CASSGDGTDYGYTF. DNA of the CDR3: TGTGCCAGCAGCGGAGACGGGACAGACTATGGCTACACCTTC.

This clonotype has a count of ten or more. J is TRBJ2-4 and V is TRBV29-1, with 10 bases fitting TRBD2. Germline loops: CDR1 SQVTM, CDR2 ANQGSEA. With V trimmed by 0 bases and J by 4 bases, 3 bases remained unmatched. This CDR3 region has 15 residues. The CDR3 sequence: CSVEEVAGGKNIQYF. DNA for the CDR3: TGCAGCGTTGAAGAAGTAGCGGGGGGTAAAAACATTCAGTACTTC.

The chain has TRBV11-2 and TRBJ2-1, with D possibly being TRBD2 (6 bases). Trimming shortened V by 5 bases and J by 12 bases, and 11 bases separated the two germline ends. Germline lookup yields CDR1 SGHAT and CDR2 FQNNGV. The CDR3 contains 11 residues. The CDR3 is CASSTLEGQFF. CDR3 bases: TGTGCCAGCAGCACGCTGGAGGGGCAGTTCTTC.

The rearrangement uses TRBV12-3 or TRBV12-4 and TRBJ2-3; 7 bases are a match to TRBD1. The CDR3 is 15 amino acids. V lost 5 bases and J lost 6; bases outside the gene matches: 11. CDR3 coding DNA: TGTGCCAGCAGTGCCGGGACACCACAGGGGGATACGCAGTATTTT. Protein sequence: CASSAGTPQGDTQYF.

There are many counts of this clonotype. The J gene is TRBJ2-5, the V gene TRBV28; 8 nucleotides line up with TRBD2. The CDR3 spans 14 residues. CDR1 MDHEN and CDR2 SYDVKM come from the germline V gene. The ends lost 6 bases at V and 1 base at J; junction bases unmatched: 4. This CDR3 is CASRTGGTQETQYF. The CDR3 nucleotides read TGTGCCAGCAGAACGGGAGGGACCCAAGAGACCCAGTACTTC.